This T cell receptor beta chain appears in the sequencing data of a study of blood T cell repertoires in COVID-19. TCRdb's table, derived via immunoSEQ multiplex PCR, lists solely in-frame clones and lacks some. This sample has about 150,000 clones, with around 84% found just once. The source is a man aged 50-60 years who had recovered from COVID-19. Sequencing was performed on PBMCs or T cells enriched from blood (not recorded which).

The CDR3 DNA sequence: TGTGCCAGCAGTTACTCGGGGGGAGGCTACACCTTC. Translated, it gives CASSYSGGGYTF. J is TRBJ1-2 and V is TRBV6-5; tentatively, D is TRBD1 (5 bases). Germline-derived CDR1 and CDR2 are MNHEY and SVGAGI. The CDR3 extends over 12 amino acids. The V and J ends lost 0 bases and 8 bases respectively, with 7 bases between them.